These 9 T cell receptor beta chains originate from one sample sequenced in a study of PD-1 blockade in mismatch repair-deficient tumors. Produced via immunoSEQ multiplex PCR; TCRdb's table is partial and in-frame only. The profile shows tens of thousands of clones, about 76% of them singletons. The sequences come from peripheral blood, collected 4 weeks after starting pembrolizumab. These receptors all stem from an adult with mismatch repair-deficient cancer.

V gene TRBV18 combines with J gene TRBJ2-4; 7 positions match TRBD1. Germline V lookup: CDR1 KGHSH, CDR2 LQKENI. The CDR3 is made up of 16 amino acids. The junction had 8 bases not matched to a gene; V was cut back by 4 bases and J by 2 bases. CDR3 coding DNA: TGTGCCAGCTCACTTCAGGGGGACCGAACCAAAAACATTCAGTACTTC. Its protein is CASSLQGDRTKNIQYF.

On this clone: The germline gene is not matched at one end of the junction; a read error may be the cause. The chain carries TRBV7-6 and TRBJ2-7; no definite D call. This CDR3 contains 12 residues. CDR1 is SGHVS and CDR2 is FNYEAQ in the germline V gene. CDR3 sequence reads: CASSSSVIGIPF. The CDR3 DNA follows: TGTGCCAGCAGCTCCTCCGTTATCGGTATCCCTTTC.

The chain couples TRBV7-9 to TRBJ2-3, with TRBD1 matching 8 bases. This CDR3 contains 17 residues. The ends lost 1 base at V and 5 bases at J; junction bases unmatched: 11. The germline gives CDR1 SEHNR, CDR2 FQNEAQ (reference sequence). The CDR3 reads CASSLGGQGARRDTQYF. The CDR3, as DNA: TGTGCCAGCAGCTTAGGGGGTCAGGGGGCGCGGAGAGATACGCAGTATTTT.

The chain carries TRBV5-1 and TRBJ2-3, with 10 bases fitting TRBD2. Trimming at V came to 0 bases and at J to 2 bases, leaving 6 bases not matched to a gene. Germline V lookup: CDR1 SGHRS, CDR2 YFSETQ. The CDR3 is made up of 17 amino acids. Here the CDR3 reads CASSLESGLAHTDTQYF. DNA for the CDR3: TGCGCCAGCAGCTTGGAGTCGGGACTAGCGCACACAGATACGCAGTATTTT.

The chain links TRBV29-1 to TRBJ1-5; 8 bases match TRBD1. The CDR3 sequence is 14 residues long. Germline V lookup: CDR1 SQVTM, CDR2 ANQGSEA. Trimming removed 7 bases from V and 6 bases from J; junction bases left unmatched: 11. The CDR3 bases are TGCAGCGCCACTATGTCAGGGGGCAGTCAGCCCCAGCATTTT. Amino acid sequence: CSATMSGGSQPQHF. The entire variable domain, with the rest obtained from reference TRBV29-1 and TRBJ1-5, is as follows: SAVISQKPSRDICQRGTSLTIQCQVDSQVTMMFWYRQQPGQSLTLIATANQGSEATYESGFVIDKFPISRPNLTFSTLTVSNMSPEDSSIYLCSATMSGGSQPQHFGDGTRLSIL.

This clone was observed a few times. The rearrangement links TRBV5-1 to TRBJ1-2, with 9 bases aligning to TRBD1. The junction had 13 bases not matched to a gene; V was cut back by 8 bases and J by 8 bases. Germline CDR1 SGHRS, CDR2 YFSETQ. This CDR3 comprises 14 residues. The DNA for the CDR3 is TGCGCCAGTACCTGGGGGACAGGGATCTACGGCTACACCTTC. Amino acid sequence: CASTWGTGIYGYTF.

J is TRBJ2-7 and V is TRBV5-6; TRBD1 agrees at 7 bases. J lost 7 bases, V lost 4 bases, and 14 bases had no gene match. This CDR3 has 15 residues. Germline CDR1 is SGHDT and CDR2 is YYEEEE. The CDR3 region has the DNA TGTGCCAGCAGCCCGGGACAGAGTTTTCCCTTGGAGCAGTACTTC. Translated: CASSPGQSFPLEQYF.

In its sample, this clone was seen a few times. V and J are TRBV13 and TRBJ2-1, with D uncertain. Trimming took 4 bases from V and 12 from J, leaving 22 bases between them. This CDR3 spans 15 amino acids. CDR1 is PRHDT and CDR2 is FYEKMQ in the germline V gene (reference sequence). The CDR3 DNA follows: TGTGCCAGCAGCTCCATTGTCGGGCCCAAGTCGGTGCAGTTCTTC. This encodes CASSSIVGPKSVQFF.

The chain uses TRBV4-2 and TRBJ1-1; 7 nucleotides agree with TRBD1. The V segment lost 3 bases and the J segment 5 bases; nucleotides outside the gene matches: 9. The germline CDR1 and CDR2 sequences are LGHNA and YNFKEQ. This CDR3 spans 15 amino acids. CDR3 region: CASSHETGTSTEAFF. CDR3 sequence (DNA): TGTGCCAGCAGCCACGAGACAGGGACCTCTACTGAAGCTTTCTTT.